This passage covers 28 T cell receptor beta chains from one sample sequenced in a study of blood T cell repertoires in COVID-19. Profiling relied on immunoSEQ multiplex PCR, and the TCRdb table lists in-frame clones only, not all of them. The sample holds under 300,000 clones, around 86% seen once. Material: peripheral blood. These receptors all stem from a man in his thirties or forties who had recovered from COVID-19.

Only one count was recorded for this clone. This chain connects TRBV10-1 to TRBJ1-6; TRBD1 is a possible D gene (6 bases). The germline V gene encodes CDR1 WNHNN and CDR2 SYGVQD (reference sequence). This CDR3 is built from 13 residues. Trimming removed 6 bases from V and 6 bases from J, with 9 bases in between. The CDR3, as DNA: TGCGCCAGCAGCAGGGGATCTAATTCACCCCTCCACTTT. As protein: CASSRGSNSPLHF.

This chain uses TRBV4-1 with TRBJ2-3; D call uncertain. The length of the CDR3 is 15 residues. V lost 1 base, J lost 4 bases, and 12 bases lay in between. CDR1 MGHRA and CDR2 YSYEKL come from the germline V gene. The CDR3 region has the DNA TGCGCCAGCAGCCAAGTCAGACTCCAAGCAGATACGCAGTATTTT. The encoded protein is CASSQVRLQADTQYF.

This clone was seen just once. The V and J genes are TRBV6-1 and TRBJ2-1; weak D call: TRBD2 (6 bases). The CDR3 runs 16 residues. Germline V CDR1 and CDR2: MNHNS, SASEGT. V was cut by 6 bases and J by 7 bases, with 22 bases left in between. CDR3 nucleotides: TGTGCCAGCAGAGAATTTTTATCGGGGGATCGTAATGAGCAGTTCTTC. Translated: CASREFLSGDRNEQFF.

The chain uses TRBV27 and TRBJ2-2, with 13 bases fitting TRBD2. Germline V gives CDR1 MNHEY, CDR2 SMNVEV (reference sequence). The CDR3 extends over 15 amino acids. J was trimmed by 7 bases and V by 5 bases; bases with no gene match: 4. The CDR3 sequence is CASSRLAGGIGELFF. The CDR3, as DNA: TGTGCCAGCAGTCGACTAGCGGGGGGCATCGGGGAGCTGTTTTTT.

J is TRBJ2-2 and V is TRBV7-2; 10 bases are shared with TRBD2. Losses at the gene ends were 8 bases for V and 5 bases for J; bases not matched to a gene: 11. Per the germline V gene, CDR1 is SGHTA and CDR2 is FQGNSA. The length of the CDR3 is 16 residues. The CDR3, as DNA: TGTGCCAGCCCCCGCAGCGGGGGGGCCCGAACCGGGGAGCTGTTTTTT. Translated: CASPRSGGARTGELFF.

The J gene is TRBJ1-2, the V gene TRBV6-5; D gene ambiguous. CDR3 length equals 15 residues. V was cut by 5 bases and J by 5 bases, with 18 bases left in between. Looked up from germline, CDR1 is MNHEY and CDR2 is SVGAGI. DNA of the CDR3: TGTGCCAGCAGTCCATCCCCAGGTGAGCTTTATGGCTACACCTTC. Amino acids: CASSPSPGELYGYTF.

CDR3 in amino acids: CASSSEAVARADTQYF. The CDR3 DNA reads as TGTGCCAGCAGCTCCGAGGCAGTAGCGAGGGCAGATACGCAGTATTTT. V is TRBV21-1 and J is TRBJ2-3; no check of the table's D call, TRBD2, against the DNA was made. TRBV21-1 is shown as a pseudogene. The CDR3 is made up of 16 amino acids.

This clone was counted between two and nine times. V gene TRBV6-5 combines with J gene TRBJ2-7; D perhaps matches TRBD1 (5 bases). V gave up 2 bases and J gave up 9 bases, with 11 bases separating them. CDR1 MNHEY and CDR2 SVGAGI come from the germline V gene. This CDR3 has 12 residues. The DNA of the CDR3 is TGTGCCAGCAGTTACCTGGGAAGGGGGCAGTACGTC. Its protein product is CASSYLGRGQYV.

J is TRBJ2-7 and V is TRBV29-1; the match to TRBD2 covers 12 bases. V was pared by 6 bases and J by 7 bases, with 10 bases of the junction left unmatched. The germline gives CDR1 SQVTM, CDR2 ANQGSEA. The length of the CDR3 is 14 residues. CDR3 nucleotides: TGCAGCGTCATCAAAACTAGCGGGGGGTTAGAGCAGTACTTC. Translation: CSVIKTSGGLEQYF.

The V gene is TRBV7-3, the J gene TRBJ2-5; unclear D gene. Germline loops: CDR1 SGHTA, CDR2 FQGTGA. V dropped 2 bases and J dropped 5 bases, with 9 bases sitting between them. This CDR3 is 13 amino acids long. This CDR3 reads CASSLYSMETQYF. Written as DNA, the CDR3 is TGTGCCAGCAGCTTATACTCTATGGAGACCCAGTACTTC.

The V call is TRBV2, the J call TRBJ1-2, with 8 bases aligning to TRBD1. The V and J ends lost 11 bases and 6 bases, in that order; junction bases with no gene match: 8. The length of the CDR3 is 12 residues. Germline CDR1 and CDR2: SNHLY and FYNNEI. CDR3 DNA: TGTGCCTCGACAGGGGCGCGGGATGGCTACACCTTC. Its translation is CASTGARDGYTF.

The rearrangement links TRBV2 to TRBJ1-6; the D gene is possibly TRBD1 (6 bases). Germline lookup yields CDR1 SNHLY and CDR2 FYNNEI. The CDR3 spans 12 residues. The ends were cut back, 8 bases at V and 10 bases at J, with 12 bases in the middle. CDR3 bases: TGTGCCAGCGATAGGACAGCGTCACCCCTCCACTTT. Protein product: CASDRTASPLHF.

This clone was recorded once. The chain has TRBV18 and TRBJ1-2, with D unresolved. Germline V gives CDR1 KGHSH, CDR2 LQKENI. The CDR3 contains 13 residues. V lost 6 bases to trimming and J lost 5 bases, with 13 bases between them. The chain's CDR3 is CASSSGSAYGYTF. The CDR3 DNA is TGTGCCAGCTCCTCTGGCAGCGCGTATGGCTACACCTTC.

This clone has only one observation. This sequence joins TRBV7-3 and TRBJ2-3; TRBD1 agrees at 10 bases. In germline, CDR1 is SGHTA, CDR2 FQGTGA. After removal of 7 bases from V and 3 bases from J, the junction contained 7 bases not matched to a gene. This CDR3 is built from 15 residues. The CDR3 DNA sequence: TGTGCCAGCACCCAATCGGGACAGGGGACAGATACGCAGTATTTT. Encoded protein: CASTQSGQGTDTQYF.

This chain links TRBV3-1 (or the pseudogene TRBV3-2) with TRBJ1-1; 7 bases are shared with TRBD1. CDR3 length: 15 residues. CDR1 LGHDT and CDR2 YNNKEL come from the germline V gene (reference sequence). V gave up 0 bases and J gave up 0 bases; unmatched junction bases: 1. The CDR3 reads CASSQDTGVNTEAFF. DNA of the CDR3: TGTGCCAGCAGCCAAGATACAGGGGTGAACACTGAAGCTTTCTTT.

This clone was seen more than once but under ten times. The gene calls are TRBV12-2 and TRBJ1-3; the table's D gene call, TRBD1, was not cross checked with the DNA. TRBV12-2 has pseudogene status. CDR3 size: 14 residues. CDR3 region: CASRAGTGGASIYF. The CDR3 region has the DNA TGTGCAAGTCGCGCCGGGACAGGGGGCGCCTCCATATATTTT.

The genes are TRBV18 and TRBJ1-2; 8 positions match TRBD1. The CDR3 has 17 amino acids. Unmatched junction bases numbered 9, after V lost 2 bases and J lost 1 base. Germline-derived CDR1 and CDR2 are KGHSH and LQKENI. The CDR3 DNA is TGTGCCAGCTCACCAGGACAGGGTCCCATCATTAACTATGGCTACACCTTC. The encoded protein is CASSPGQGPIINYGYTF.

The table lists this clone with a count of one. The chain combines TRBV19 with TRBJ1-1; TRBD1 agrees at 8 bases. Trimming removed 5 bases from V and 6 bases from J; junction bases left unmatched: 14. Germline values: CDR1 LNHDA, CDR2 SQIVND (reference sequence). CDR3 length: 16 residues. Written as DNA, the CDR3 is TGTGCCAGTAGTCCGCTTGACAGGGGACTGCCGTCTGAAGCTTTCTTT. Its translation: CASSPLDRGLPSEAFF.

This chain uses TRBV7-9 with TRBJ2-5, with 7 bases fitting TRBD1. This CDR3 is built from 15 residues. J lost 0 bases, V lost 5 bases, and 6 bases had no gene match. Germline CDR1 SEHNR, CDR2 FQNEAQ (reference sequence). The CDR3 sequence is CASSIGDRDQETQYF. CDR3 bases: TGTGCCAGCAGCATAGGAGACAGGGACCAAGAGACCCAGTACTTC.

V gene TRBV6-4 combines with J gene TRBJ1-5; D may be TRBD1 (5 bases). Between the trimmed V and J ends, which lost 1 base and 0 bases, there was a span of 19 bases. This CDR3 is 19 amino acids long. The germline gives CDR1 MRHNA, CDR2 SNTAGT. The CDR3 nucleotides read TGTGCCAGCAGTGACTTACCTAGGGGCCTGCTGGATAGCAATCAGCCCCAGCATTTT. This gives the protein CASSDLPRGLLDSNQPQHF.

CDR3 bases: TGTGCCAGCAGTGGGGCAGGGTTTGAATCTGAAGCTTTCTTT. Its protein is CASSGAGFESEAFF. The V call is TRBV27, the J call TRBJ1-1; a weak D match, TRBD1 (5 bases). V was clipped by 5 bases and J by 6 bases, with 16 bases between them. The CDR3 covers 14 residues. Germline V CDR1 and CDR2: MNHEY, SMNVEV (reference sequence).

The chain is built from TRBV7-6 and TRBJ1-3; unclear D gene. Per germline, CDR1 SGHVS and CDR2 FNYEAQ. Trimming removed 5 bases at V and 0 bases at J, with 17 bases between. The CDR3 sequence is 17 residues long. In nucleotides, the CDR3 is TGTGCCAGCAGCCCGACAAACCATTATTACTCTGGAAACACCATATATTTT. Its translation: CASSPTNHYYSGNTIYF.

The chain uses TRBV5-6 and TRBJ1-2; the D is unclear. The CDR3 is 13 residues long. Germline assignment: CDR1 SGHDT and CDR2 YYEEEE. V was trimmed by 4 bases and J by 4 bases, leaving 11 bases between them. This CDR3 is CASSIRNSYGYTF. CDR3 DNA: TGTGCCAGCAGCATACGAAATAGCTATGGCTACACCTTC. The variable domain in full, completed from reference TRBV5-6 and TRBJ1-2, reads DAGVTQSPTHLIKTRGQQVTLRCSPKSGHDTVSWYQQALGQGPQFIFQYYEEEERQRGNFPDRFSGHQFPNYSSELNVNALLLGDSALYLCASSIRNSYGYTFGSGTRLTVV.

The V gene is TRBV27, the J gene TRBJ1-1, with D possibly being TRBD1 (5 bases). In germline, CDR1 is MNHEY, CDR2 SMNVEV (reference sequence). This CDR3 spans 15 amino acids. V lost 0 bases and J lost 1, with 9 bases in between. In nucleotides, the CDR3 is TGTGCCAGCAGTTTATCTGGGACTCGGAACACTGAAGCTTTCTTT. This encodes CASSLSGTRNTEAFF.

This rearrangement joins TRBV6-5 to TRBJ2-2; a weak D match, TRBD2 (7 bases). This CDR3 is 14 amino acids long. CDR1 is MNHEY, CDR2 SVGAGI, per germline. V lost 5 bases and J lost 4, with 11 bases in between. CDR3 DNA: TGTGCCAGCAGTCCGCGGGGGCCCACCGGGGAGCTGTTTTTT. It codes for CASSPRGPTGELFF.

This chain links TRBV5-4 with TRBJ2-2; 7 bases map to TRBD1. The junction had 7 bases not matched to a gene; V was cut back by 3 bases and J by 2 bases. The CDR3 consists of 16 residues. Germline V CDR1 and CDR2: SGHNT, YYREEE (reference sequence). The CDR3 sequence: CASSSWTGGNTGELFF. The CDR3 region has the DNA TGTGCCAGCAGCTCCTGGACAGGAGGAAACACCGGGGAGCTGTTTTTT.

This chain links TRBV19 with TRBJ2-7; maybe TRBD1 (6 bases). The CDR3 is 13 residues long. Germline CDR1 is LNHDA and CDR2 is SQIVND (reference sequence). V was cut by 8 bases and J by 0 bases, with 11 bases left in between. The CDR3 DNA reads TGTGCCAGTTCGGACAGTCCCTCCTACGAGCAGTACTTC. Encoded protein: CASSDSPSYEQYF. The whole variable domain, filled in from reference TRBV19 and TRBJ2-7, reads DGGITQSPKYLFRKEGQNVTLSCEQNLNHDAMYWYRQDPGQGLRLIYYSQIVNDFQKGDIAEGYSVSREKKESFPLTVTSAQKNPTAFYLCASSDSPSYEQYFGPGTRLTVT.

The gene calls are TRBV6-5 and TRBJ2-3, with D unresolved. The germline V gene has CDR1 MNHEY and CDR2 SVGAGI. The CDR3 runs to 15 residues. V lost 7 bases and J 0 bases, leaving 14 bases between the germline ends. CDR3 protein: CASTAPLPSTDTQYF. CDR3 nucleotides: TGTGCCAGCACCGCCCCCCTACCTAGCACAGATACGCAGTATTTT.